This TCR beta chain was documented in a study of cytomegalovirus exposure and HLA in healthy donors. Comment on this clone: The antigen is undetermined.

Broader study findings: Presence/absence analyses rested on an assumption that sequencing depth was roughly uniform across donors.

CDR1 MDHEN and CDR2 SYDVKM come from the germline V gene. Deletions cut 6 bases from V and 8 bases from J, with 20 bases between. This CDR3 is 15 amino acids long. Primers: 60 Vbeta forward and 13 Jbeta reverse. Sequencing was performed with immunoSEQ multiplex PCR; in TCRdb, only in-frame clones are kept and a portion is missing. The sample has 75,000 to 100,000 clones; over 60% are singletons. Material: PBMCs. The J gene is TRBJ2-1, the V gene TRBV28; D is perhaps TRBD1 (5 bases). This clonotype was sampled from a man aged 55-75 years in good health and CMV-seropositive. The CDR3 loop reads CASSTTRAGHHEQFF. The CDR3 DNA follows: TGTGCCAGCAGCACAACCAGGGCAGGACATCATGAGCAGTTCTTC.